Described below is a single T cell receptor (beta chain) sequence and its context. The antigen is unknown. This specimen belongs to a study of T cell responses to AZD1222 COVID-19 vaccine. Assay used: immunoSEQ multiplex PCR; TCRdb lists only in-frame clones, some missing. In the table there are tens of thousands of clones, roughly 80% of which are singletons. General study findings and limits: There were mostly white British donors and more females than males, and clonal diversity was possibly underestimated.

The CDR3 totals 13 residues. V was pared by 5 bases and J by 5 bases, with 10 bases between. Germline lookup yields CDR1 MNHEY and CDR2 SVGAGI. The receptor comes from an adult in good health. The chain couples TRBV6-5 to TRBJ1-5; D is possibly TRBD1 (6 bases). Sequencing used peripheral blood, obtained on day 0 of AZD1222 vaccination. Written as DNA, the CDR3 is TGTGCCAGCAGTACGGACAGCCATCAGCCCCAGCATTTT. Protein product: CASSTDSHQPQHF.